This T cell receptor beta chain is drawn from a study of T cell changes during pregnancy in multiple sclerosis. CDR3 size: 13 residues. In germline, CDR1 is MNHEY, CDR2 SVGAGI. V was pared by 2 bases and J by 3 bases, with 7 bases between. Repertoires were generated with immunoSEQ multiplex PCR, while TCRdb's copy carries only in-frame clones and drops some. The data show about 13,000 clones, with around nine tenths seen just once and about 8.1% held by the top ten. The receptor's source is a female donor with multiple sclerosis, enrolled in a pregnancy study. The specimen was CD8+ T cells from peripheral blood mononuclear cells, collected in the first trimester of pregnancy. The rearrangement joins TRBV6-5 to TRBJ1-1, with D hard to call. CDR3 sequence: CASSYGFYTEAFF. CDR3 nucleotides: TGTGCCAGCAGTTACGGCTTCTACACTGAAGCTTTCTTT.